Listed below are T cell receptor beta chains from one sample, sequenced in a study of OX40 agonist ivuxolimab in advanced cancers. Method: immunoSEQ multiplex PCR; TCRdb's copy keeps in-frame clones and lacks some. The sample has around 32,000 clones, roughly 89% seen once. This specimen was CD4+ or CD8+ T cells sorted from blood, taken in a trial of the OX40 agonist ivuxolimab. All receptors derive from an adult with an advanced solid tumor such as melanoma, head and neck, liver or kidney cancer. Both conserved end residues are part of each CDR3. A D gene is named only where the DNA matches it firmly. Expanded clones get a size class; other rows say once, few or many, or leave the size out.

size: -
V: TRBV30
D: -
J: TRBJ2-7
CDR3: CAWSSFRRSYEQYF
DNA: TGTGCCTGGAGTTCATTCCGGAGGTCCTACGAGCAGTACTTC

size: -
V: TRBV6-5
D: -
J: TRBJ1-1
CDR3: CASSPSGTEAFF
DNA: TGTGCCAGCAGTCCCTCGGGTACTGAAGCTTTCTTT

size: -
V: TRBV5-1
D: -
J: TRBJ1-2
CDR3: CASSLQGSYGYTF
DNA: TGCGCCAGCAGCTTGCAGGGGAGCTATGGCTACACCTTC

size: few
V: TRBV16
D: -
J: TRBJ1-2
CDR3: CASSRAGRETQGTF
DNA: TGTGCCAGCAGCCGGGCAGGGAGAGAAACACAAGGCACCTTC

size: many
V: TRBV19
D: -
J: TRBJ2-1
CDR3: CASSPQARFDNEQFF
DNA: TGTGCCAGTAGTCCACAGGCCCGCTTCGACAATGAGCAGTTCTTC

size: once
V: TRBV5-1
D: TRBD2
J: TRBJ2-1
CDR3: CASSLSWTSGEDEQFF
DNA: TGCGCCAGCAGCTTATCTTGGACTAGCGGGGAGGATGAGCAGTTCTTC

size: medium-sized
V: TRBV2
D: -
J: TRBJ2-7
CDR3: CAIRDDYEQYF
DNA: TGTGCCATTAGGGATGACTACGAGCAGTACTTC

size: -
V: TRBV15
D: -
J: TRBJ1-1
CDR3: CATSPVEGGAFLNTEAFF
DNA: TGTGCCACCAGCCCAGTAGAAGGTGGGGCTTTCTTGAACACTGAAGCTTTCTTT

size: -
V: TRBV9
D: TRBD2
J: TRBJ2-2
CDR3: CASSVAISGDPNTGELFF
DNA: TGTGCCAGCAGCGTAGCTATTAGCGGGGACCCGAACACCGGGGAGCTGTTTTTT

size: -
V: TRBV19
D: -
J: TRBJ2-3
CDR3: CASSIQFRATDTQYF
DNA: TGTGCCAGTAGTATACAATTCCGAGCTACAGATACGCAGTATTTT

size: once
V: TRBV28
D: -
J: TRBJ2-4
CDR3: CASSFLDIQYF
DNA: TGTGCCAGCAGTTTCCTTGACATTCAGTACTTC

size: -
V: TRBV29-1
D: -
J: TRBJ1-2
CDR3: CSVRDYGYTF
DNA: TGCAGCGTCCGGGACTATGGCTACACCTTC

size: -
V: TRBV7-9
D: -
J: TRBJ1-3
CDR3: CASSLGGVGNTIYF
DNA: TGTGCCAGCAGCTTAGGAGGGGTTGGAAACACCATATATTTT

size: -
V: TRBV7-9
D: -
J: TRBJ2-1
CDR3: CASSSPVDEQFF
DNA: TGTGCCAGCAGCTCCCCCGTTGATGAGCAGTTCTTC

size: once
V: TRBV5-6
D: -
J: TRBJ2-1
CDR3: CASSLRVTGPYNEQFF
DNA: TGTGCCAGCAGCTTAAGGGTTACTGGCCCCTACAATGAGCAGTTCTTC

size: -
V: TRBV9
D: -
J: TRBJ2-5
CDR3: CASSPLAQETQYF
DNA: TGTGCCAGCAGCCCCCTAGCCCAAGAGACCCAGTACTTC

size: -
V: TRBV19
D: -
J: TRBJ2-1
CDR3: CASSIAVPSYNEQFF
DNA: TGTGCCAGTAGTATAGCGGTACCCTCCTACAATGAGCAGTTCTTC

size: -
V: TRBV2
D: -
J: TRBJ2-1
CDR3: CASSEGSGYEQFF
DNA: TGTGCCAGCAGTGAAGGCAGTGGCTATGAGCAGTTCTTC

size: -
V: TRBV28
D: -
J: TRBJ2-7
CDR3: CASSWDISYEQYF
DNA: TGTGCCAGCAGTTGGGACATCTCCTACGAGCAGTACTTC

size: -
V: TRBV27
D: -
J: TRBJ2-5
CDR3: CASSPGTVLTQYF
DNA: TGTGCCAGCAGTCCCGGGACCGTCTTGACCCAGTACTTC

size: -
V: TRBV29-1
D: -
J: TRBJ2-7
CDR3: CSVNAQGVEQYF
DNA: TGCAGCGTTAACGCCCAGGGCGTCGAGCAGTACTTC

size: -
V: TRBV7-8
D: TRBD2
J: TRBJ2-3
CDR3: CASKLAGGLESTDTQYF
DNA: TGTGCCAGCAAACTAGCGGGGGGCCTAGAAAGCACAGATACGCAGTATTTT

size: -
V: TRBV28
D: TRBD1
J: TRBJ1-1
CDR3: CAIQAGTARLGSLNTEAFF
DNA: TGTGCCATCCAGGCCGGGACAGCGCGATTAGGATCCTTGAACACTGAAGCTTTCTTT

size: -
V: TRBV5-1
D: -
J: TRBJ2-4
CDR3: CASSLIGAGSLAKNIQYF
DNA: TGCGCCAGCAGCTTGATTGGTGCAGGGTCCCTAGCCAAAAACATTCAGTACTTC

size: -
V: TRBV28
D: -
J: TRBJ2-7
CDR3: CASSFPGLNEQYF
DNA: TGTGCCAGCAGTTTCCCCGGACTCAACGAGCAGTACTTC

size: -
V: TRBV5-6
D: -
J: TRBJ2-1
CDR3: CASSGPGPSVYNEQFF
DNA: TGTGCCAGCAGCGGACCGGGACCTTCGGTCTACAATGAGCAGTTCTTC

size: -
V: TRBV5-5
D: -
J: TRBJ2-7
CDR3: CASSYAGSQYEQYF
DNA: TGTGCCAGCAGCTACGCCGGGAGCCAATACGAGCAGTACTTC

size: once
V: TRBV7-9
D: -
J: TRBJ2-7
CDR3: CASSPTGFSGEQYF
DNA: TGTGCCAGCAGCCCCACCGGGTTCTCTGGGGAGCAGTACTTC

size: -
V: TRBV7-9
D: TRBD1
J: TRBJ1-1
CDR3: CASSLGQGAETFF
DNA: TGTGCCAGCAGCCTGGGACAGGGAGCGGAAACTTTCTTT

size: -
V: TRBV6-5
D: TRBD2
J: TRBJ2-1
CDR3: CASSLGLAPYNEQFF
DNA: TGTGCCAGCAGTTTGGGACTAGCGCCCTACAATGAGCAGTTCTTC

size: once
V: TRBV30
D: -
J: TRBJ1-2
CDR3: CAWSDLQEPDYGYTF
DNA: TGTGCCTGGAGTGATCTCCAGGAGCCAGACTATGGCTACACCTTC

size: -
V: TRBV10-3
D: -
J: TRBJ2-1
CDR3: CAISDFEGLNEQFF
DNA: TGTGCCATCAGTGATTTTGAGGGGCTAAATGAGCAGTTCTTC

size: -
V: TRBV7-2
D: -
J: TRBJ2-4
CDR3: CASSPPPNIQYF
DNA: TGTGCCAGCAGCCCCCCCCCAAACATTCAGTACTTC

size: -
V: TRBV19
D: TRBD1
J: TRBJ1-6
CDR3: CASSPAGQGNSPLHF
DNA: TGTGCCAGTAGCCCGGCGGGACAGGGTAATTCACCCCTCCACTTT

size: -
V: TRBV29-1
D: TRBD1
J: TRBJ1-4
CDR3: CSVLGQLNEKLFF
DNA: TGCAGCGTTCTGGGACAGCTTAATGAAAAACTGTTTTTT

size: -
V: TRBV6-5
D: -
J: TRBJ2-7
CDR3: CASSYGDINLYEQYF
DNA: TGTGCCAGCAGTTACGGGGACATTAACCTCTACGAGCAGTACTTC

size: -
V: TRBV2
D: TRBD2
J: TRBJ2-5
CDR3: CASSEFLLAVETQYF
DNA: TGTGCCAGCAGTGAATTTTTACTAGCGGTTGAGACCCAGTACTTC

size: -
V: TRBV28
D: TRBD1
J: TRBJ1-4
CDR3: CASMEYEGAPNEKLFF
DNA: TGTGCCAGCATGGAGTATGAGGGGGCCCCTAATGAAAAACTGTTTTTT

size: -
V: TRBV5-4
D: -
J: TRBJ2-1
CDR3: CASSWALGDEQFF
DNA: TGTGCCAGCAGCTGGGCCCTGGGGGATGAGCAGTTCTTC